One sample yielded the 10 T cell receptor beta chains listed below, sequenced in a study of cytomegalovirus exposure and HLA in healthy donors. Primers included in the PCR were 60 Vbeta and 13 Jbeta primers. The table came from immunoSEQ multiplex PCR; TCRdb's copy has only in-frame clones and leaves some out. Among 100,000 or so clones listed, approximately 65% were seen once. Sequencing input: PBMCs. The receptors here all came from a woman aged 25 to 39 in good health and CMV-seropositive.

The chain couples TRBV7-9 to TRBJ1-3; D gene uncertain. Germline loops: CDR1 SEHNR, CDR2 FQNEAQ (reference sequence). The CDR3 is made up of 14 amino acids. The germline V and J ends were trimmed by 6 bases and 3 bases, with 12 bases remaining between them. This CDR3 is CASRSEGSGNTIYF. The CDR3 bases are TGTGCCAGCAGATCCGAGGGAAGTGGAAACACCATATATTTT.

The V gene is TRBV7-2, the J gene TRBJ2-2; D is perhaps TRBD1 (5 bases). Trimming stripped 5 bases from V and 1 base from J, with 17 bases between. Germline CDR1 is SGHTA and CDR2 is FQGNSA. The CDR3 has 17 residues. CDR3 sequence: CASSRNQGSWNTGELFF. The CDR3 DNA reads TGTGCCAGCAGCCGTAACCAGGGCTCTTGGAACACCGGGGAGCTGTTTTTT.

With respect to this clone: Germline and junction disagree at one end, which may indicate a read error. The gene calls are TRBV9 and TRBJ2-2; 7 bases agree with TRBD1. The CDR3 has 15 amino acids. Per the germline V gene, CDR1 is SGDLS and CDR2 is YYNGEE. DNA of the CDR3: TGTGCCAGCAGCGGGACAGGATTGAACACCGAGGAGCTGTTTTTT. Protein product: CASSGTGLNTEELFF.

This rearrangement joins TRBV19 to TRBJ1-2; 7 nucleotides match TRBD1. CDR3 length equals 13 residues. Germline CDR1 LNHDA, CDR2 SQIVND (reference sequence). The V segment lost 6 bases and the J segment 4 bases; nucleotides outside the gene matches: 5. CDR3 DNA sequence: TGTGCCAGTAGCCGGACAGGTGCCTATGGCTACACCTTC. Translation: CASSRTGAYGYTF.

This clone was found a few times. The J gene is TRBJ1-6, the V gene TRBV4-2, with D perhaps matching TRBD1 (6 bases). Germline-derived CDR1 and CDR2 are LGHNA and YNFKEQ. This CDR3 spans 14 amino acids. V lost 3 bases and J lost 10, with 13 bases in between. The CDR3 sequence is CASSQDPQGSPLHF. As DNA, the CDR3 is TGTGCCAGCAGCCAGGACCCTCAGGGGTCACCCCTCCACTTT.

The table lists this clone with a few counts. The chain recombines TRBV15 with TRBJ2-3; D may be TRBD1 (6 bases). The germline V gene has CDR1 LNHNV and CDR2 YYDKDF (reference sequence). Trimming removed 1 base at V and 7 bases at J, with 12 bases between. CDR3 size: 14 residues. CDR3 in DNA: TGTGCCACCAGCAGAGTAGGGGGTGGATATACGCAGTATTTT. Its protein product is CATSRVGGGYTQYF.

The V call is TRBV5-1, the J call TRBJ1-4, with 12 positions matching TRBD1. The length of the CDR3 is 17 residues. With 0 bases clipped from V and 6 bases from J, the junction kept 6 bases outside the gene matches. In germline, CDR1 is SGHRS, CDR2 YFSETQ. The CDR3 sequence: CASSLEGTGGGDEKLFF. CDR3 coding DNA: TGCGCCAGCAGCTTGGAAGGGACAGGGGGCGGCGATGAAAAACTGTTTTTT.

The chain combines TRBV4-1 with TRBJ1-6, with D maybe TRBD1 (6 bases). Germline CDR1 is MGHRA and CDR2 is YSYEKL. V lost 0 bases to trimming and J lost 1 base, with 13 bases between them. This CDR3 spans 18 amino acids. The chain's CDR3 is CASSQDPDTGSYNSPLHF. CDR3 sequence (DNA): TGCGCCAGCAGCCAAGACCCCGATACAGGGTCCTATAATTCACCCCTCCACTTT.

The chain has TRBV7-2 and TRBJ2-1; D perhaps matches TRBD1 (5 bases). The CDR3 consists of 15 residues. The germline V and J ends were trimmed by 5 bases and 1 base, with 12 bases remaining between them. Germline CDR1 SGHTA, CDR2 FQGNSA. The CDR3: CASSRQRGSYNEQFF. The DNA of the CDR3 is TGTGCCAGCAGCCGTCAAAGGGGTTCCTACAATGAGCAGTTCTTC.

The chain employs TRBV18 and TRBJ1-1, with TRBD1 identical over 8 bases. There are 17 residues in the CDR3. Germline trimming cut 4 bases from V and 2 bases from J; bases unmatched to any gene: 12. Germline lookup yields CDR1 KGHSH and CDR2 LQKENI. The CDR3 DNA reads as TGTGCCAGCTCACGCGACGTTGGACAGGGTCACAACACTGAAGCTTTCTTT. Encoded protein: CASSRDVGQGHNTEAFF.